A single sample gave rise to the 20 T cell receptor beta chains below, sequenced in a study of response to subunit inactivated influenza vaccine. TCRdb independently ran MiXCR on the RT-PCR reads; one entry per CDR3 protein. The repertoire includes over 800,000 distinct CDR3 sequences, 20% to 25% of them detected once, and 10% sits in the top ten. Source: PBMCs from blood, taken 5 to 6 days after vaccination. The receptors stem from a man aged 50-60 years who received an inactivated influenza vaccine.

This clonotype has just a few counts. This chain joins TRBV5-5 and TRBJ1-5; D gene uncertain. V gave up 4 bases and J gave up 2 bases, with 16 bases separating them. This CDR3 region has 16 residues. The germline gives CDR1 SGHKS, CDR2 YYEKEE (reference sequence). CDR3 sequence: CASSTGLYGGNQPQHF. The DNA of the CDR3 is TGTGCCAGCAGCACCGGACTTTATGGTGGCAATCAGCCCCAGCATTTT.

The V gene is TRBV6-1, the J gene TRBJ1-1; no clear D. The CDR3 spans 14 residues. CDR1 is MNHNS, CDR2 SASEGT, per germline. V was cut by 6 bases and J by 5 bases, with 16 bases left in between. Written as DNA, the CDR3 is TGTGCCAGCAGCTTCGCGGGGAAGTTGACTGAAGCTTTCTTT. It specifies CASSFAGKLTEAFF.

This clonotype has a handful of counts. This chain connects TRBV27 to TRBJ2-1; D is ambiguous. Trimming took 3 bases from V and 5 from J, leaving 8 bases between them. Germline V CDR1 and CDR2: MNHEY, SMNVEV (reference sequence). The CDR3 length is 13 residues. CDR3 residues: CASSFSLNNEQFF. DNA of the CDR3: TGTGCCAGCAGTTTTTCTCTGAACAATGAGCAGTTCTTC.

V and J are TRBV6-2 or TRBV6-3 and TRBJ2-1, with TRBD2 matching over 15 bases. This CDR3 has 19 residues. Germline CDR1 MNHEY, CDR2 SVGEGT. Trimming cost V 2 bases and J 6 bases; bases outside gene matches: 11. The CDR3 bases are TGTGCCAGCAGTTACCCGGGACTAGCGGGGGGCCGCCACCTCAATGAGCAGTTCTTC. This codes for CASSYPGLAGGRHLNEQFF.

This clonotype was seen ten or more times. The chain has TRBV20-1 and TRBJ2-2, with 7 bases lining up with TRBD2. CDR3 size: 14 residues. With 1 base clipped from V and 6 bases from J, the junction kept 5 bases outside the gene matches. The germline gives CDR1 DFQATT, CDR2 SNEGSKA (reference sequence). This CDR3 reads CSARVEGGPGELFF. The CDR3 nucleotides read TGCAGTGCTAGAGTTGAGGGAGGGCCCGGGGAGCTGTTTTTT.

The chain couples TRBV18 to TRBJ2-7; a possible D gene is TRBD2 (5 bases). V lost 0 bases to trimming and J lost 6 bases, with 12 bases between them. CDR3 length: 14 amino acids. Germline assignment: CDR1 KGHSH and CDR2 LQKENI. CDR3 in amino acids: CASSPPTGETEQYF. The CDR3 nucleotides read TGTGCCAGCTCACCACCCACCGGGGAGACCGAGCAGTACTTC.

The CDR3 region is CASSLVRAVGTDTQYF. The CDR3 DNA reads TGTGCCAGCAGTTTAGTGCGTGCAGTCGGCACAGATACGCAGTATTTT. J is TRBJ2-3 and V is TRBV12-3 or TRBV12-4; D gene uncertain. V shed 1 base and J shed 1 base, with 12 bases lying between them. The CDR3 runs 16 residues.

DNA for the CDR3: TGCGCCAGCAGAGGTTTAGGCAGGGGGCGCACCGGGGAGCTGTTTTTT. Translating it yields CASRGLGRGRTGELFF. The V call is TRBV5-1, the J call TRBJ2-2; 8 nucleotides match TRBD1. With 5 bases clipped from V and 4 bases from J, the junction kept 10 bases outside the gene matches. CDR3 size: 16 residues. Germline V lookup: CDR1 SGHRS, CDR2 YFSETQ. The whole variable domain, remainder taken from reference TRBV5-1 and TRBJ2-2, is KAGVTQTPRYLIKTRGQQVTLSCSPISGHRSVSWYQQTPGQGLQFLFEYFSETQRNKGNFPGRFSGRQFSNSRSEMNVSTLELGDSALYLCASRGLGRGRTGELFFGEGSRLTVL.

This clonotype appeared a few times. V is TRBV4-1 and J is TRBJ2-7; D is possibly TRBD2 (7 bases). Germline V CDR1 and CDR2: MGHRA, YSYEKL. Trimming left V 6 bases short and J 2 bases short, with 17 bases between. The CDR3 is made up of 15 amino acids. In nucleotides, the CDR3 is TGCGCCAGCAGTCCGGACAGCGGGACGACCTACGAGCAGTACTTC. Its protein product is CASSPDSGTTYEQYF.

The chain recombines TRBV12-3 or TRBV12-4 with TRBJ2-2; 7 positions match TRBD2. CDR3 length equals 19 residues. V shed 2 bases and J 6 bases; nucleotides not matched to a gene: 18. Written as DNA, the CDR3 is TGTGCCAGCAGTTTACTCGGGTATTGGGGGGAGGGCCCGCCCGGGGAGCTGTTTTTT. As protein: CASSLLGYWGEGPPGELFF.

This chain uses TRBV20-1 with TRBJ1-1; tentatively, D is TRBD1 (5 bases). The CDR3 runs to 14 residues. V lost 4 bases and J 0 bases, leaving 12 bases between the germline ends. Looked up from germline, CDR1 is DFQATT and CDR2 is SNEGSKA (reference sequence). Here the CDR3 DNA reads TGCAGTGCTAAGAAAGGGGCCTTGAACACTGAAGCTTTCTTT. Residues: CSAKKGALNTEAFF.

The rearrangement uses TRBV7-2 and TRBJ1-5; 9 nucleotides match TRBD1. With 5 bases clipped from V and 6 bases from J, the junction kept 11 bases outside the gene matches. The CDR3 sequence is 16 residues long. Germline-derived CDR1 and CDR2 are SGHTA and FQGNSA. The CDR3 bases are TGTGCCAGCAGCCAGGGGCCACAGGGGGCTGGTCAGCCCCAGCATTTT. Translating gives CASSQGPQGAGQPQHF.

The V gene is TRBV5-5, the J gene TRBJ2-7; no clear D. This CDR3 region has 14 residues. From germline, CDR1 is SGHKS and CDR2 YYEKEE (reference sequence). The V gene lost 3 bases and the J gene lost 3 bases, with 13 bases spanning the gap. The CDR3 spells CASSSLVGVYEQYF. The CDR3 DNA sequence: TGTGCCAGCAGCTCCCTTGTAGGAGTCTACGAGCAGTACTTC.

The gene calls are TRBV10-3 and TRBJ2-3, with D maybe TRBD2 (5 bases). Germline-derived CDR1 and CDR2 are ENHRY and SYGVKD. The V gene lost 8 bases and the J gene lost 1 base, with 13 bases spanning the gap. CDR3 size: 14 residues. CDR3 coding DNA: TGTGCCATCCGGGCTAGCTCAGGCACAGATACGCAGTATTTT. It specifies CAIRASSGTDTQYF.

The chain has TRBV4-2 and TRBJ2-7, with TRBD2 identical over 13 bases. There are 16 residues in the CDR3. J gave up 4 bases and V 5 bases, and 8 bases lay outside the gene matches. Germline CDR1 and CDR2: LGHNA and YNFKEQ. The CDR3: CASSMRTSGGSYEQYF. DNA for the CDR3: TGTGCCAGCAGCATGCGGACTAGCGGGGGATCGTACGAGCAGTACTTC.

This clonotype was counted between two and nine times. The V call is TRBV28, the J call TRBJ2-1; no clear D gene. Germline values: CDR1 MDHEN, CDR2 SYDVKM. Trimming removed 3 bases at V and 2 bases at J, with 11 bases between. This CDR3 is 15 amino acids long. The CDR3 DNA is TGTGCCAGCAGTTTTAAAGTAGCCCCCTACAATGAGCAGTTCTTC. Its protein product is CASSFKVAPYNEQFF.

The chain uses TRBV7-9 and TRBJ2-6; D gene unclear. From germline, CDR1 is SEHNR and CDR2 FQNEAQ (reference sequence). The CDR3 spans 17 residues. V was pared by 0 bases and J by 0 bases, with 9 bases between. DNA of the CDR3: TGTGCCAGCAGCTTAGCAGCTGGACGCTCTGGGGCCAACGTCCTGACTTTC. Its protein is CASSLAAGRSGANVLTF.

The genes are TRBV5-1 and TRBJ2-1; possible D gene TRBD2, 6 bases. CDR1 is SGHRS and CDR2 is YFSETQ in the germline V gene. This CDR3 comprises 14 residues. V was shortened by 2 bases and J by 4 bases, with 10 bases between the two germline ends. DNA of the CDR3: TGCGCCAGCAGCTTCGCGGACTATTACAATGAGCAGTTCTTC. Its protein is CASSFADYYNEQFF.

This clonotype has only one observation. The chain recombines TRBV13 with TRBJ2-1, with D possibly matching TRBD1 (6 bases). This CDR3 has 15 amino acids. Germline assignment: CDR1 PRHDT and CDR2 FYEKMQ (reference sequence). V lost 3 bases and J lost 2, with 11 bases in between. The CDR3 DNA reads TGTGCCAGCAGCTTCAACAGGGATGCCTACAATGAGCAGTTCTTC. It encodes CASSFNRDAYNEQFF.

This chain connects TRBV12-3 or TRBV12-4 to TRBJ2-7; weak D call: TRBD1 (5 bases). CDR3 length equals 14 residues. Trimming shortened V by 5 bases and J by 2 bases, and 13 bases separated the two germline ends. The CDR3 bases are TGTGCCAGCAGTGGACGTGGGGCCCCCTACGAGCAGTACTTC. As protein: CASSGRGAPYEQYF.